The rows below give T cell receptor beta chains drawn from one sample of a study of metastatic and nonmetastatic thyroid tumors. Using MiXCR, TCRdb reanalyzed the PCR reads. The sample shows fewer than 35,000 clones, more than 25% of them seen only once. Sequenced: blood. The receptor set was obtained from a female donor with papillary thyroid cancer or a benign thyroid nodule (not recorded which). Some clones in this sample may be carry-over from other donors' samples. Both conserved end residues are part of each CDR3. Each record gives: D gene, J gene, V gene, clone size, CDR3 DNA, CDR3 protein. D genes are given only for firm matches. Some rows have no size entry. The others give once, few or many, or a class for an expanded clone.

>.|TRBJ1-2|TRBV5-1|.
TGCGCCAGCGGCTTGGACGGGGGATCGCTTCATTTC
CASGLDGGSLHF
>TRBD1|TRBJ1-6|TRBV2|medium-sized
TGTGCCAGCAGTGAAGCGGGGGACAGGATTTCACCCCTCCACTTT
CASSEAGDRISPLHF
>.|TRBJ1-2|TRBV6-2/TRBV6-3|few
TGTGCCAGCAGTTACGGGGGCATTCGCTACACCTTC
CASSYGGIRYTF
>TRBD2|TRBJ2-1|TRBV12-3/TRBV12-4|.
TGTGCCAGCAGTCAGGGACTAGCGGCCTCCTACAATGAGCAGTTCTTC
CASSQGLAASYNEQFF
>.|TRBJ1-3|TRBV20-1|.
TGCAGTGCTGGGACTGGCTCTGGAAACACCATATATTTT
CSAGTGSGNTIYF
>.|TRBJ2-1|TRBV28|.
TGTGCCAGCAGTCTCGCTTGGGTGGATGAGCAGTTCTTC
CASSLAWVDEQFF
>.|TRBJ1-2|TRBV24-1|.
TGTGCCACCAGTGACTCCGGCGGGCCCTATGGCTACACCTTC
CATSDSGGPYGYTF
>.|TRBJ1-2|TRBV28|medium-sized
TGTGCCAGCAGTTCCCGGAAAAGGGGGAACTATGGCTACACCTTC
CASSSRKRGNYGYTF
>.|TRBJ2-3|TRBV10-3|.
TGTGCCATCCTAGTAGGGGCAGATACGCAGTATTTT
CAILVGADTQYF
>.|TRBJ1-3|TRBV11-2|many
TGTGCCAGCAGCGAGGACGGGAACTCTGGAAACACCATATATTTT
CASSEDGNSGNTIYF
>.|TRBJ1-3|TRBV28|medium-sized
TGTGCCAGCACCCAACCGGGATCGGGAAACACCATATATTTT
CASTQPGSGNTIYF
>.|TRBJ2-7|TRBV6-1|.
TGTGCCAGCAGTATGTCTGGACCTTCCTACGAGCAGTACTTC
CASSMSGPSYEQYF
>.|TRBJ1-6|TRBV5-6|many
TGTGCCAGCAGCTTGGTATGGGGATTGGATTCACCCCTCCACTTT
CASSLVWGLDSPLHF
>.|TRBJ2-5|TRBV18|once
TGTGCCAGCTCACCACAGGGGTTGGGGCAAGAGACCCAGTACTTC
CASSPQGLGQETQYF
>.|TRBJ2-2|TRBV20-1|many
TGCAGTGCTGCGCCGGGACAAGGTTCCGGGGAGCTGTTTTTT
CSAAPGQGSGELFF
>TRBD2|TRBJ2-1|TRBV6-1|few
TGTGCCAGCATGAGGGGACTAGCGGGATACAATGAGCAGTTCTTC
CASMRGLAGYNEQFF
>.|TRBJ1-2|TRBV6-2/TRBV6-3|medium-sized
TGTGCCAGCCAAACGGACCCCTATGGAGGCTACACCTTC
CASQTDPYGGYTF
>.|TRBJ1-1|TRBV28|many
TGTGCCAGCTATCCTAGATGGCGCACTGAAGCTTTCTTT
CASYPRWRTEAFF
>.|TRBJ1-6|TRBV28|few
TGTGCCAGCAGACCTCGGACGGCCTCTTCACCCCTCCACTTT
CASRPRTASSPLHF
>TRBD2|TRBJ2-3|TRBV12-3/TRBV12-4|.
TGTGCCACCCAAGAGACTAGCGTGAGCGATACGCAGTATTTT
CATQETSVSDTQYF
>.|TRBJ2-3|TRBV6-2/TRBV6-3|few
TGTGCCAGCACCGGGACTGACACAGATACGCAGTATTTT
CASTGTDTDTQYF
>.|TRBJ2-7|TRBV6-1|few
TGTGCCAGCAGGGAGGACAGGGGGACTAGCGGAGCCTACGAGCAGTACTTC
CASREDRGTSGAYEQYF
>.|TRBJ1-2|TRBV7-2|many
TGTGCCAGCAGCCCCACCTATAACTATGGCTACACCTTC
CASSPTYNYGYTF
>.|TRBJ1-1|TRBV20-1|once
TGCAGTCAAATCCGGCCGTTTTACACTGAAGCTTTCTTT
CSQIRPFYTEAFF
>.|TRBJ1-2|TRBV4-2|.
TGTGCCAGCAGCCAAAACGTCTATGGCTACACCTTC
CASSQNVYGYTF
>.|TRBJ1-5|TRBV27|.
TGTGCCAGCAGTTTGATCCGGGGTGACAATCAGCCCCAGCATTTT
CASSLIRGDNQPQHF
>.|TRBJ1-2|TRBV7-3|many
TGTGCCAGCGGAAAGGGTCAAAACTATGGCTACACCTTC
CASGKGQNYGYTF
>.|TRBJ2-7|TRBV6-1|.
TGTGCCAGTTCTCCTTCCGGGACACCCACCTACGAGCAGTACTTC
CASSPSGTPTYEQYF
>.|TRBJ2-7|TRBV7-9|.
TGTGCCAGCAGCTTCCTTGGACTCTACGAGCAGTACTTC
CASSFLGLYEQYF
>.|TRBJ1-2|TRBV20-1|.
TGCAGTGCTTCGACCATGCCAGGTGTGACAGCTAGTCTAGAGGATGGCTACACCTTC
CSASTMPGVTASLEDGYTF
>.|TRBJ1-6|TRBV9|.
TGTGCCAGCAGCGCGTCCAATTCACCCCTCCACTTT
CASSASNSPLHF
>TRBD1|TRBJ1-2|TRBV6-1|medium-sized
TGTGCCAGCATCCTCGGGACAGACACTAACTATGGCTACACCTTC
CASILGTDTNYGYTF
>.|TRBJ2-7|TRBV7-2|.
TGTGCCAGCAGCTTTAGCGACGGAGTCTCCTACGAGCAGTACTTC
CASSFSDGVSYEQYF
>.|TRBJ2-7|TRBV18|many
TGTGCCAGCTCACCGCCAGGGGCAGAAGAGCAGTACTTC
CASSPPGAEEQYF
>.|TRBJ1-2|TRBV11-1|many
TGTGCCAGCAGCTCACAGGCCTTGGGGGATGGCTACACCTTC
CASSSQALGDGYTF
>.|TRBJ2-1|TRBV20-1|.
TGCAGTGCTAGAGACGGCAGTGGGGGCCCGGGGCAGTTCTTC
CSARDGSGGPGQFF
>.|TRBJ2-3|TRBV20-1|many
TGCAGTGGTTATGAAACAGATACGCAGTATTTT
CSGYETDTQYF
>.|TRBJ1-6|TRBV20-1|few
TGCAGTGCTAGTGAAGGACGGAATAATTCACCCCTCCACTTT
CSASEGRNNSPLHF